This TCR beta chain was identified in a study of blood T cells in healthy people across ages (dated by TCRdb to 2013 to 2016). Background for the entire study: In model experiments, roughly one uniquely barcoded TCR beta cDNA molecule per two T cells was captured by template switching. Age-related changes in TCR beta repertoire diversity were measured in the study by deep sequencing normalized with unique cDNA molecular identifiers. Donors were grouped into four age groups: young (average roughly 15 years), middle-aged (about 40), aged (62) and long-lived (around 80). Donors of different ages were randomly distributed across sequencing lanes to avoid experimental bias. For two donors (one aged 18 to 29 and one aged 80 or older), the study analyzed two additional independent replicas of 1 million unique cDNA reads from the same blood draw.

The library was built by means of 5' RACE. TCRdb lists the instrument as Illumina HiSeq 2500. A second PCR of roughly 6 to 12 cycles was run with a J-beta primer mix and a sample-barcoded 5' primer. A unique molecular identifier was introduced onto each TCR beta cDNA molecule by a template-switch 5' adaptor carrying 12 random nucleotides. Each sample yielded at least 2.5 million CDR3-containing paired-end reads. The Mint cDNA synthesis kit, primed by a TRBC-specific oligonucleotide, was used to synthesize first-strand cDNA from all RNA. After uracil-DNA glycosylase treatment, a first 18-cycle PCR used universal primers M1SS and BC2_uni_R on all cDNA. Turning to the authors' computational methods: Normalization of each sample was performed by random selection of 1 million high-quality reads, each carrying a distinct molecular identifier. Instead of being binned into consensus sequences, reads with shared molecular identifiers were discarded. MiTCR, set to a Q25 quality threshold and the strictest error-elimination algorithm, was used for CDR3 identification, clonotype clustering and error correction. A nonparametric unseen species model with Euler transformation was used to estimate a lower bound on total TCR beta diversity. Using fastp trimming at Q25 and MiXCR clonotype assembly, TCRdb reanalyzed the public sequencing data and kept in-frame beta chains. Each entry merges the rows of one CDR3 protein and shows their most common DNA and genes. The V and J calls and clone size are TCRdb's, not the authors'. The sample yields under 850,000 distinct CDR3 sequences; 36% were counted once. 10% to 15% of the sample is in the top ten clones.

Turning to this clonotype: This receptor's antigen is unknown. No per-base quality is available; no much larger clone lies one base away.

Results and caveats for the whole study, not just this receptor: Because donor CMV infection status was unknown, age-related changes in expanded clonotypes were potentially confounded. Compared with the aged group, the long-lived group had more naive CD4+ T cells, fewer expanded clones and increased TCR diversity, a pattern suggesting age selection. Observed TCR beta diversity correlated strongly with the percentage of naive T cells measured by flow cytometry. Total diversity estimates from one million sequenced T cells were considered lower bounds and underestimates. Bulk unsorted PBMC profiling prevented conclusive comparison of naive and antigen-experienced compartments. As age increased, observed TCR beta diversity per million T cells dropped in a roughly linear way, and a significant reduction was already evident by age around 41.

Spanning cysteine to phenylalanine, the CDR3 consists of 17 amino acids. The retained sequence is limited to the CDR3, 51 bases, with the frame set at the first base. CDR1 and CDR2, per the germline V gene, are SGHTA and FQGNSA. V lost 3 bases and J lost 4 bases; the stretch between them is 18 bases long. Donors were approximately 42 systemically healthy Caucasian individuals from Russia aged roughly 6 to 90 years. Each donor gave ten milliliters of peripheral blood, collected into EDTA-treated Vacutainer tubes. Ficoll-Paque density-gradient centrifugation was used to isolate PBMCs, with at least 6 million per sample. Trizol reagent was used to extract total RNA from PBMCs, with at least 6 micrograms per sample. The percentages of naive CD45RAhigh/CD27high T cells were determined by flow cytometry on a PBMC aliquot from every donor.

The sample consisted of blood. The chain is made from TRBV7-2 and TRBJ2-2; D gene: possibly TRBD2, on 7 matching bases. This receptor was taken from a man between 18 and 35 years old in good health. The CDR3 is CASSLGGGGLVTGELFF. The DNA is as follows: TGTGCCAGCAGCTTGGGGGGCGGGGGCCTAGTCACCGGGGAGCTGTTTTTT.